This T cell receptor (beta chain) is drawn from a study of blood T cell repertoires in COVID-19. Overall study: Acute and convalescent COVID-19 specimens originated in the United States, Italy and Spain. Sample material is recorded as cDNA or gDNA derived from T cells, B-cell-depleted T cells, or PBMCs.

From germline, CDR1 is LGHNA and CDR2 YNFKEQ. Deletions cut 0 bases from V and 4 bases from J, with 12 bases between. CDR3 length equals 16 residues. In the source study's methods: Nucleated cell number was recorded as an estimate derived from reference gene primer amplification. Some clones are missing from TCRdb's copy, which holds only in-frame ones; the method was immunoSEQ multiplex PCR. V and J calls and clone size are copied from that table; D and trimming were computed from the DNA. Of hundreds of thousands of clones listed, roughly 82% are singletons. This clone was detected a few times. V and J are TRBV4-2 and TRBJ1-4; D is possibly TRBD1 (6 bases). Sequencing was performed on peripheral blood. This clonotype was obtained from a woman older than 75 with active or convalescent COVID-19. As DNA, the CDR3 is TGTGCCAGCAGCCAAGATCCGACAGGCGTTAATGAAAAACTGTTTTTT. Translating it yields CASSQDPTGVNEKLFF.